Detailed here is one T cell receptor (beta chain). The data are from a study of blood T cell repertoires in COVID-19. For the study at large: Samples representing acute and convalescent COVID-19 were sourced from the United States, Italy and Spain. The cDNA or gDNA used as material had been derived from T cells, B-cell-depleted T cells, or PBMCs.

Original methodology: Scientists estimated how many nucleated cells there were by amplifying reference gene primers. The method was immunoSEQ multiplex PCR; TCRdb's version includes in-frame clones alone and lacks a portion of them. V and J calls and clone size come straight from that table; D and trimming were deduced from the DNA. The sample has 450,000 to 500,000 clones; over 75% are singletons. Germline CDR1 and CDR2: LNHDA and SQIVND (reference sequence). With V trimmed by 6 bases and J by 8 bases, 4 bases remained unmatched. This CDR3 contains 13 residues. The genes are TRBV19 and TRBJ1-2; 12 bases line up with TRBD1. Source material: peripheral blood. The TCR comes from a human donor in a cohort sampled during active COVID-19. The CDR3 protein is CASRGQGAGGYTF. As DNA, the CDR3 is TGTGCCAGTAGGGGACAGGGGGCGGGAGGCTACACCTTC.